This is a list of T cell receptor beta chains from one sample in a study of neurological immune-mediated disorders. TCRdb re-called the 5' RACE reads through MiXCR, storing one row per CDR3 protein. This sample carries approximately 80,000 distinct CDR3 sequences, about 4.5% of them seen once, and the ten largest clones take around 5%. The sample was PBMCs. These receptors were taken from a woman aged 55-69 years with multiple sclerosis. CDR3s include the opening cysteine and the closing phenylalanine or tryptophan. D genes are given only for firm matches. The size of a clone is reported for some rows only, either as once, few or many, or as a class for expanded clones.

size	D	J	V	DNA	CDR3
many	TRBD2	TRBJ2-1	TRBV15	TGTGCCACCAGCAGCGGACTAGCGGGGATCTCCAATGAGCAGTTCTTC	CATSSGLAGISNEQFF
many	.	TRBJ1-4	TRBV12-3/TRBV12-4	TGTGCCAGCAGTTTTCCTTTCGAAAAACTGTTTTTT	CASSFPFEKLFF
many	.	TRBJ1-5	TRBV12-3/TRBV12-4	TGTGCCAGCAGTTTCCGGGCGCCGGGTAAGCAGCCCCAGCATTTT	CASSFRAPGKQPQHF
many	.	TRBJ2-6	TRBV5-1	TGCGCCAGCAGCTTGGCCTCTGGGGCCAACGTCCTGACTTTC	CASSLASGANVLTF
many	.	TRBJ2-1	TRBV7-6	TGTGCCAGCAGCTTAGCACCTACTGAGCAGTTCTTC	CASSLAPTEQFF
many	.	TRBJ2-7	TRBV5-5	TGTGCCAGCAGCTTCGCAGGGGAAATCGAGCAGTACTTC	CASSFAGEIEQYF
many	TRBD1	TRBJ1-6	TRBV30	TGTGCCTGGAAGAAGGGACAGATGAATTCACCCCTCCACTTT	CAWKKGQMNSPLHF
many	TRBD1	TRBJ2-7	TRBV5-1	TGCGCCAGCAGCTTGGATGGGACAGGGGTTTCCTACGAGCAGTACTTC	CASSLDGTGVSYEQYF
many	TRBD2	TRBJ2-2	TRBV4-2	TGTGCCAGCAGCCAAGATCTAGCGGGGACCGGGGAGCTGTTTTTT	CASSQDLAGTGELFF
many	.	TRBJ2-6	TRBV5-1	TGCGCCAGCAGCTTAGAGGGGTCTGGGGCCAACGTCCTGACTTTC	CASSLEGSGANVLTF
many	.	TRBJ1-1	TRBV7-9	TGTGCCAGCAACCAGGCGGGGGGTGGTGAAGCTTTCTTT	CASNQAGGGEAFF
many	.	TRBJ1-4	TRBV7-8	TGTGCCAGCAGCATCGGACGGACAACTAATGAAAAACTGTTTTTT	CASSIGRTTNEKLFF
many	.	TRBJ1-4	TRBV24-1	TGTGCCACCAGTGATGAGGAACTTAGGGGCGAAAAACTGTTTTTT	CATSDEELRGEKLFF
.	TRBD2	TRBJ2-2	TRBV12-3/TRBV12-4	TGTGCCAGCAGCCGCACACGTAGCGGGGGTCGCACCGGGGAGCTGTTTTTT	CASSRTRSGGRTGELFF
many	.	TRBJ1-2	TRBV25-1	TGTGCCAGCAGTGAAGGCGCCAGTCTCTATGGCTACACCTTC	CASSEGASLYGYTF
many	.	TRBJ1-6	TRBV12-3/TRBV12-4	TGTGCCAGCAGCTACTATAGCCTCGGGGGACACAATTCACCCCTCCACTTT	CASSYYSLGGHNSPLHF
many	TRBD2	TRBJ2-1	TRBV7-2	TGTGCCAGCAGCCCGGGACTAGCGGGGGGGAAGCAGTTCTTC	CASSPGLAGGKQFF
many	.	TRBJ2-2	TRBV5-1	TGCGCCAGCGGACTGGACAGTCCGAACACCGGGGAGCTGTTTTTT	CASGLDSPNTGELFF
many	.	TRBJ2-7	TRBV5-6	TGTGCCAGCAGCTGGTCGACACTTGGCGAGCAGTACTTC	CASSWSTLGEQYF
many	.	TRBJ1-3	TRBV10-3	TGTGCCATCAGTGAAGAGGGAAGATCTGGAAACACCATATATTTT	CAISEEGRSGNTIYF
many	.	TRBJ1-1	TRBV6-5	TGTGCCAGCAGTTACCCCGGGGGTCGCGCTGAAGCTTTCTTT	CASSYPGGRAEAFF
many	.	TRBJ1-1	TRBV27	TGTGCCAGCTGGGGGCAGCCAGCAACTGAAGCTTTCTTT	CASWGQPATEAFF
many	.	TRBJ2-2	TRBV5-1	TGCGCCAGCAGCTTGGTGCCGGGGGCGAGTACCGGGGAGCTGTTTTTT	CASSLVPGASTGELFF
.	.	TRBJ1-4	TRBV18	TGTGCCAGCTCGGACGGAAGCACAGCGACTAATGAAAAACTGTTTTTT	CASSDGSTATNEKLFF
few	.	TRBJ2-1	TRBV7-9	TGTGCCAGCAGCCCCGTGGGGGGGCCCCCTTCCTACAATAAGCAGTTCTTC	CASSPVGGPPSYNKQFF
many	.	TRBJ2-7	TRBV12-3/TRBV12-4	TGTGCCAGCAGTTTGGGATTGCGTCTAGCGTTTTCCTACGAGCAGTACTTC	CASSLGLRLAFSYEQYF
many	.	TRBJ1-2	TRBV12-3/TRBV12-4	TGTGCCAGCAGGGAACAGGGACCCTATGGCTACACCTTC	CASREQGPYGYTF
many	.	TRBJ2-2	TRBV7-2	TGTGCCAGCAGCACGTCGACAGTAACCAACACCGGGGAGCTGTTTTTT	CASSTSTVTNTGELFF
many	TRBD1	TRBJ1-5	TRBV5-6	TGTGCCAGCAGCTTGAACCGTCTATCCAGGACAGGGTATAGCAATCAGCCCCAGCATTTT	CASSLNRLSRTGYSNQPQHF
many	TRBD1	TRBJ2-2	TRBV5-1	TGCGCCAGCAGCCCGGGACAGTCAACCGGGGAGCTGTTTTTT	CASSPGQSTGELFF
many	TRBD1	TRBJ2-2	TRBV7-9	TGTGCCAGCAGCTCCCGGGGACAGGAGGGAACCGGGGAGCTGTTTTTT	CASSSRGQEGTGELFF
many	.	TRBJ2-3	TRBV20-1	TGCAGTGCTCCCCCTCTAACGGGGGCTAACACAGATACGCAGTATTTT	CSAPPLTGANTDTQYF
many	.	TRBJ2-2	TRBV12-3/TRBV12-4	TGTGCCAGCAGTTTCAGGGTGGACACCGGGGAGCTGTTTTTT	CASSFRVDTGELFF
many	.	TRBJ1-5	TRBV7-9	TGTGCCAGCAGCTTCGGAGAAGCTAGCAATCAGCCCCAGCATTTT	CASSFGEASNQPQHF
many	.	TRBJ2-2	TRBV20-1	TGCAGTGCTAGAAACGGGCAGGTGAACACCGGGGAGCTGTTTTTT	CSARNGQVNTGELFF
many	.	TRBJ1-5	TRBV7-8	TGTGCCAGCAGCTTAGTCTTGGTGGGCAATCAGCCCCAGCATTTT	CASSLVLVGNQPQHF
few	.	TRBJ2-2	TRBV5-1	TGCGCCAGCAGCTTGGTGGGCCACCCCGCGAACACCGGGGAGCTGTTTTTT	CASSLVGHPANTGELFF
many	TRBD2	TRBJ2-1	TRBV10-2	TGCGCCAGCAGTGAGTCTGGAGCGGGGACCCCCGAACGGAGGGAGCAGTTCTTC	CASSESGAGTPERREQFF
many	.	TRBJ1-6	TRBV12-3/TRBV12-4	TGTGCCAGCAGTTTAGGGGGCGATTCACCCCTCCACTTT	CASSLGGDSPLHF